A single sample gave rise to the 8 T cell receptor beta chains below, sequenced in a study of T cell changes during pregnancy in multiple sclerosis. Profiled with immunoSEQ multiplex PCR; TCRdb holds only in-frame clones, not every one. The data hold about 31,000 clones, with 70% to 90% observed a single time. The source material was CD8+ T cells from peripheral blood mononuclear cells, sampled in the second trimester of pregnancy. These receptors were collected from a female donor with multiple sclerosis, enrolled in a pregnancy study.

The rearrangement links TRBV4-3 to TRBJ2-1, with D uncertain. CDR1 is LGHNA, CDR2 YSLEER, per germline. Trimming cost V 1 base and J 3 bases, with 10 bases left between them. This CDR3 has 15 amino acids. The DNA for the CDR3 is TGCGCCAGCAGCCAAGTCCTATCACTCTACAATGAGCAGTTCTTC. Translating it yields CASSQVLSLYNEQFF.

This clone was seen just once. The J gene is TRBJ2-1, the V gene TRBV27, with D maybe TRBD1 (5 bases). Trimming shortened V by 3 bases and J by 9 bases, and 12 bases separated the two germline ends. The CDR3 totals 13 residues. CDR1 and CDR2 from the germline V gene are MNHEY and SMNVEV (reference sequence). The CDR3 here is CASSFSGASEQFF. The CDR3 nucleotides read TGTGCCAGCAGTTTCTCTGGGGCAAGTGAGCAGTTCTTC.

The chain joins TRBV11-3 to TRBJ2-7; TRBD2 agrees at 9 bases. The germline CDR1 and CDR2 sequences are SGHNT and YENEEA. This CDR3 comprises 17 residues. Trimming removed 3 bases from V and 0 bases from J; junction bases left unmatched: 9. In DNA, the CDR3 is TGTGCCAGCAGCTTCCCGAACCAGCGGGAGGACTCCTACGAGCAGTACTTC. It codes for CASSFPNQREDSYEQYF.

CDR3 sequence reads: CASSLARSGGSGELFF. The CDR3 coding sequence is TGTGCCAGCAGTTTAGCTCGAAGCGGAGGGTCCGGGGAGCTGTTTTTT. V and J are TRBV28 and TRBJ2-2; tentative D call: TRBD2 (6 bases). This CDR3 spans 16 amino acids. CDR1 is MDHEN, CDR2 SYDVKM, per germline. V was trimmed by 2 bases and J by 6 bases, leaving 16 bases between them.

In its sample, this clone ranks as medium-sized (0.01 to 0.1%). The V gene is TRBV4-2, the J gene TRBJ2-5; TRBD1 is a possible D gene (6 bases). Between the trimmed V and J ends, which lost 0 bases and 4 bases, there was a span of 12 bases. Germline V gene lookup returns CDR1 LGHNA and CDR2 YNFKEQ. This CDR3 has 15 amino acids. The DNA of the CDR3 is TGTGCCAGCAGCCAAGAATTTACAGGGACAGAGACCCAGTACTTC. Encoded protein: CASSQEFTGTETQYF.

This clone was detected once. This chain connects TRBV12-5 to TRBJ2-7, with 7 positions matching TRBD2. Germline V lookup: CDR1 LGHNT, CDR2 FRNRAP. CDR3 length equals 14 residues. J lost 2 bases, V lost 1 base, and 2 bases had no gene match. CDR3 in DNA: TGTGCTAGTGGTTTGGGGCGGGAGACCTACGAGCAGTACTTC. Translating gives CASGLGRETYEQYF.

The chain links TRBV7-6 to TRBJ2-7, with 9 bases fitting TRBD1. Trimming took 5 bases from V and 6 from J; bases not matched to a gene: 8. This CDR3 has 14 amino acids. The germline V gene encodes CDR1 SGHVS and CDR2 FNYEAQ. DNA for the CDR3: TGTGCCAGCAGCCCCGGGACAGGGATGGCCGAGCAGTACTTC. Amino acids: CASSPGTGMAEQYF. Looking up the rest from reference TRBV7-6 and TRBJ2-7 gives the full variable domain: GAGVSQSPRYKVTKRGQDVALRCDPISGHVSLYWYRQALGQGPEFLTYFNYEAQQDKSGLPNDRFSAERPEGSISTLTIQRTEQRDSAMYRCASSPGTGMAEQYFGPGTRLTVT.

The chain combines TRBV27 with TRBJ2-5; TRBD2 aligns across 8 bases. The germline CDR1 and CDR2 sequences are MNHEY and SMNVEV (reference sequence). Trimming cost V 4 bases and J 6 bases; bases outside gene matches: 10. The CDR3 contains 15 residues. The CDR3 region is CASSSVAGGLKTQYF. CDR3 in DNA: TGTGCCAGCAGTTCCGTGGCGGGAGGTTTGAAGACCCAGTACTTC.